These 7 T cell receptor beta chains originate from one sample sequenced in a study of monozygotic twins with cystic fibrosis. Measured with immunoSEQ multiplex PCR; TCRdb has only the in-frame clones, and not every one. The repertoire consists of about 22,000 clones, with 95% to 98% occurring once and the leading ten covering about 0.15%. The specimen sequenced was blood. The receptors here all came from a girl aged 10-17 years with cystic fibrosis.

This rearrangement joins TRBV6-1 to TRBJ2-7, with 7 nucleotides matching TRBD1. After removal of 6 bases from V and 1 base from J, the junction contained 6 bases not matched to a gene. Germline values: CDR1 MNHNS, CDR2 SASEGT. This CDR3 has 14 amino acids. The CDR3 nucleotides read TGTGCCAGCAGCCTATGGGGACAGTCCTACGAGCAGTACTTC. It specifies CASSLWGQSYEQYF.

This clone turned up a few times. This chain uses TRBV4-3 with TRBJ1-2; unclear D gene. V was shortened by 3 bases and J by 4 bases, with 15 bases between the two germline ends. Germline CDR1 and CDR2: LGHNA and YSLEER. The CDR3 has 15 amino acids. Here the CDR3 DNA reads TGCGCCAGCAGCCAGGGAGTCGCAACCCGCTATGGCTACACCTTC. It encodes CASSQGVATRYGYTF.

The rearrangement uses TRBV28 and TRBJ2-5; 7 positions agree with TRBD1. J lost 5 bases, V lost 4 bases, and 7 bases had no gene match. The germline V gene has CDR1 MDHEN and CDR2 SYDVKM. The CDR3 is 14 residues long. CDR3 sequence: CASSSPGGRETQYF. DNA for the CDR3: TGTGCCAGCAGTTCCCCAGGGGGTAGGGAGACCCAGTACTTC.

The chain carries TRBV7-8 and TRBJ2-3; 11 bases are a match to TRBD2. Germline CDR1 SGHVS, CDR2 FQNEAQ. J gave up 4 bases and V 1 base, and 4 bases lay outside the gene matches. The CDR3 sequence is 16 residues long. CDR3 residues: CASSLVAGGPSDTQYF. DNA for the CDR3: TGTGCCAGCAGCTTAGTAGCGGGAGGGCCGTCAGATACGCAGTATTTT.

V is TRBV12-1 and J is TRBJ2-5; TRBD1 was called by the table and not checked on the DNA. TRBV12-1 is assigned pseudogene status. The CDR3 spans 16 residues. The CDR3 region has the DNA TGTGCCAGCAGCTTTTTCATTGGAGGGGGCAGAGAGACCCAGTACTTC. Protein: CASSFFIGGGRETQYF.

The CDR3 loop is CASKQGMIRDQPQHF. CDR3 bases: TGTGCCAGCAAACAGGGAATGATTCGGGATCAGCCCCAGCATTTT. The rearrangement uses TRBV5-8 and TRBJ1-5, with D possibly matching TRBD1 (6 bases). V was clipped by 6 bases and J by 5 bases, with 18 bases between them. CDR3 length equals 15 residues. The V gene's germline CDR1 is SGHTS and CDR2 YDEGEE.

The chain couples TRBV5-1 to TRBJ1-5, with unresolved D. Germline values: CDR1 SGHRS, CDR2 YFSETQ. CDR3 length: 13 amino acids. Trimming shortened V by 2 bases and J by 6 bases, and 9 bases separated the two germline ends. The DNA of the CDR3 is TGCGCCAGCAGCTTAAACCCCGGTCAGCCCCAGCATTTT. Translated: CASSLNPGQPQHF.